One and the same sample provided the 6 T cell receptor beta chains below, sequenced in a study of T cells in localized non-small cell lung cancer. Produced via immunoSEQ multiplex PCR; TCRdb's table is partial and in-frame only. This sample yields tens of thousands of clones, of which more than 80% are seen a single time; 4.5% to 5.5% belongs to the top ten. The sample consisted of peripheral blood, taken before any cancer treatment. The receptors come from a woman aged 35 to 75 with stage I lung adenocarcinoma.

The J gene is TRBJ1-2, the V gene TRBV10-3; no clear D. CDR1 and CDR2 (germline): ENHRY, SYGVKD. This CDR3 has 14 amino acids. The V gene lost 3 bases and the J gene lost 0 bases, with 8 bases spanning the gap. CDR3 in amino acids: CAISDQSSNYGYTF. Here the CDR3 DNA reads TGTGCCATCAGTGATCAGAGTTCTAACTATGGCTACACCTTC.

The chain joins TRBV7-3 to TRBJ2-1; D remains unclear. Germline-derived CDR1 and CDR2 are SGHTA and FQGTGA. The length of the CDR3 is 13 residues. Trimming took 4 bases from V and 9 from J, leaving 13 bases between them. The DNA of the CDR3 is TGTGCCAGCAGCTCCCCCCAGGCATCTGAGCAGTTCTTC. Its protein product is CASSSPQASEQFF. Drawing the rest from reference TRBV7-3 and TRBJ2-1, the complete variable domain is GAGVSQTPSNKVTEKGKYVELRCDPISGHTALYWYRQSLGQGPEFLIYFQGTGAADDSGLPNDRFFAVRPEGSVSTLKIQRTERGDSAVYLCASSSPQASEQFFGPGTRLTVL.

The chain couples TRBV10-3 to TRBJ1-1; D is uncertain. Germline assignment: CDR1 ENHRY and CDR2 SYGVKD. This CDR3 contains 12 residues. The V end lost 8 bases, the J end lost 2 bases, and 9 bases lay between the germline ends. Here the CDR3 DNA reads TGTGCCATCGCGAAGGCTAACACTGAAGCTTTCTTT. It translates to CAIAKANTEAFF.

The gene calls are TRBV4-3 and TRBJ1-3; D gene unclear. V dropped 0 bases and J dropped 4 bases, with 10 bases sitting between them. This CDR3 has 15 amino acids. From germline, CDR1 is LGHNA and CDR2 YSLEER. As DNA, the CDR3 is TGCGCCAGCAGCCAAGATTTCCCTTACGGAAACACCATATATTTT. Amino acid sequence: CASSQDFPYGNTIYF.

This CDR3 reads CASSYEGRAEAFF. CDR3 nucleotides: TGTGCCAGCAGTTACGAGGGGAGAGCTGAAGCTTTCTTT. This chain joins TRBV6-5 and TRBJ1-1, with D perhaps TRBD1 (5 bases). The CDR3 spans 13 residues. V lost 2 bases and J 6 bases, leaving 10 bases between the germline ends. From germline, CDR1 is MNHEY and CDR2 SVGAGI.

This clone is medium-sized (0.01 to 0.1%) by share. The chain joins TRBV14 to TRBJ2-2; tentative D call: TRBD2 (6 bases). V was pared by 7 bases and J by 0 bases, with 15 bases between. The CDR3 spans 16 residues. The germline CDR1 and CDR2 sequences are SGHDN and FVKESK. This chain's CDR3 is CASTPGGTANTGELFF. In nucleotides, the CDR3 is TGTGCCAGCACCCCAGGAGGGACCGCGAACACCGGGGAGCTGTTTTTT.